Listed here are 15 T cell receptor beta chains from one sample, sequenced in a study of blood T cell dynamics during melanoma immunotherapy (dated by TCRdb to 2019 to 2021). The sample's time point label is to be understood as: week 3, after first cycle of checkpoint inhibitor. The method was the immunoSEQ multiplex PCR assay. TCRdb re-hosts the immuneACCESS table, in-frame sequences only. Its copies lack some clones; in the studies checked, an unresolved V gene accounts for under half of them, and the cause for the rest is not known. Here the sample has approximately 4,900 clones; 88% occur a single time. The ten biggest clones cover 30% of the sample. The sample was blood, taken from a patient treated with checkpoint blockade. The receptor set was obtained from a human donor with melanoma.

The chain has TRBV18 and TRBJ1-1; no clear D gene. Trimming took off 6 bases at V and 0 bases at J, with 14 bases between the two ends. CDR3 length: 15 amino acids. Germline lookup yields CDR1 KGHSH and CDR2 LQKENI. CDR3 coding DNA: TGTGCCAGCTCCGACGCAGGTGGGGTGAACACTGAAGCTTTCTTT. Amino acids: CASSDAGGVNTEAFF.

This clone was observed a few times. This chain links TRBV19 with TRBJ1-1, with D possibly being TRBD1 (6 bases). The CDR3 sequence is 15 residues long. V was shortened by 6 bases and J by 3 bases, with 17 bases between the two germline ends. Germline V CDR1 and CDR2: LNHDA, SQIVND (reference sequence). The CDR3 DNA follows: TGTGCCAGTAGCAAACAGGGCCGAGGTGACACTGAAGCTTTCTTT. Translating it yields CASSKQGRGDTEAFF.

This clone is a singleton in its sample. J is TRBJ2-7 and V is TRBV12-5; maybe TRBD2 (7 bases). This CDR3 has 14 residues. The germline V gene has CDR1 LGHNT and CDR2 FRNRAP. V lost 6 bases and J 4 bases, leaving 16 bases between the germline ends. Here the CDR3 reads CASGRLGGGYEQYF. The CDR3 region has the DNA TGTGCTAGTGGCCGCTTAGGGGGGGGTTACGAGCAGTACTTC.

This chain links TRBV5-4 with TRBJ1-3; the match to TRBD1 covers 7 bases. Germline V lookup: CDR1 SGHNT, CDR2 YYREEE (reference sequence). The ends lost 4 bases at V and 0 bases at J; junction bases unmatched: 7. This CDR3 has 16 residues. In DNA form, the CDR3 reads TGTGCCAGCAGCACTCTGACAGGGAGCTCTGGAAACACCATATATTTT. Protein: CASSTLTGSSGNTIYF.

This rearrangement joins TRBV7-2 to TRBJ1-2, with D possibly matching TRBD1 (6 bases). CDR1 SGHTA and CDR2 FQGNSA come from the germline V gene. V dropped 7 bases and J dropped 4 bases, with 13 bases sitting between them. This CDR3 is built from 13 residues. CDR3 loop: CASTPDRTYGYTF. The DNA of the CDR3 is TGTGCCAGCACCCCAGACAGGACCTATGGCTACACCTTC.

The chain combines TRBV9 with TRBJ2-7, with TRBD2 as a possible D gene (6 bases). Between the trimmed V and J ends, which lost 0 bases and 6 bases, there was a span of 19 bases. The CDR3 extends over 16 amino acids. Germline CDR1 SGDLS, CDR2 YYNGEE. The CDR3 reads CASSVAPAAGMGEQYF. The CDR3 nucleotides read TGTGCCAGCAGCGTAGCGCCGGCTGCGGGAATGGGCGAGCAGTACTTC.

The gene calls are TRBV5-6 and TRBJ2-7; unclear D gene. Trimming stripped 4 bases from V and 1 base from J, with 6 bases between. The germline CDR1 and CDR2 sequences are SGHDT and YYEEEE. The CDR3 is made up of 12 amino acids. This chain's CDR3 is CASSTYSYEQYF. The DNA for the CDR3 is TGTGCCAGCAGCACGTATTCCTACGAGCAGTACTTC.

This chain connects TRBV9 to TRBJ2-1; D may be TRBD1 or TRBD2 (6 bases each). Germline lookup yields CDR1 SGDLS and CDR2 YYNGEE. Trimming took off 4 bases at V and 10 bases at J, with 18 bases between the two ends. This CDR3 has 14 amino acids. The CDR3 here is CASSPQGGQTEQFF. In nucleotides, the CDR3 is TGTGCCAGCAGCCCCCAGGGAGGACAGACCGAGCAGTTCTTC.

V usage is TRBV6-6 and J usage is TRBJ1-1; D not resolved. The CDR3 sequence is 11 residues long. V lost 2 bases to trimming and J lost 6 bases, with 4 bases between them. Per the germline V gene, CDR1 is MNHNY and CDR2 is SVGAGI (reference sequence). CDR3: CASSYVSEAFF. Written as DNA, the CDR3 is TGTGCCAGCAGTTACGTCTCTGAAGCTTTCTTT.

The chain carries TRBV11-3 and TRBJ1-1; D not certain. CDR3 length: 15 residues. CDR1 SGHNT and CDR2 YENEEA come from the germline V gene. The V end lost 1 base, the J end lost 0 bases, and 9 bases lay between the germline ends. The CDR3 is CASSLALSLNTEAFF. For the CDR3, the DNA is TGTGCCAGCAGCTTAGCGCTATCGCTGAACACTGAAGCTTTCTTT.

The chain carries TRBV6-6 and TRBJ2-1; 12 bases match TRBD2. The junction had 2 bases not matched to a gene; V was cut back by 8 bases and J by 6 bases. Germline loops: CDR1 MNHNY, CDR2 SVGAGI (reference sequence). The length of the CDR3 is 13 residues. The CDR3 nucleotides are TGTGCCAGCGGACTAGCGGGACCCAATGAGCAGTTCTTC. Residues: CASGLAGPNEQFF.

V is TRBV19 and J is TRBJ2-2; no definite D call. The CDR3 contains 14 residues. The V and J ends lost 5 bases and 5 bases respectively, with 12 bases between them. From germline, CDR1 is LNHDA and CDR2 SQIVND (reference sequence). This CDR3 is CASSPQGKTGELFF. DNA for the CDR3: TGTGCCAGTAGTCCCCAAGGGAAGACCGGGGAGCTGTTTTTT. The full variable domain, with the rest looked up from reference TRBV19 and TRBJ2-2, is DGGITQSPKYLFRKEGQNVTLSCEQNLNHDAMYWYRQDPGQGLRLIYYSQIVNDFQKGDIAEGYSVSREKKESFPLTVTSAQKNPTAFYLCASSPQGKTGELFFGEGSRLTVL.

The DNA of the CDR3 is TGTGCCAGCAGCGTGGCCGCGGGTGGGACCTCCTACGAGCAGTACTTC. This translates into CASSVAAGGTSYEQYF. The chain links TRBV9 to TRBJ2-5; D possibly uses TRBD1 or TRBD2 (5 bases each). The J call could be wrong; TRBJ2-7 is a better fit for the DNA end. The V gene's germline CDR1 is SGDLS and CDR2 YYNGEE. The CDR3 totals 16 residues.

This clone appeared a single time. The rearrangement uses TRBV6-5 and TRBJ1-2, with D possibly being TRBD1 (6 bases). This CDR3 contains 15 residues. Germline CDR1 MNHEY, CDR2 SVGAGI. Trimming stripped 5 bases from V and 7 bases from J, with 20 bases between. CDR3 sequence reads: CASSGGASQGGGYTF. The CDR3 bases are TGTGCCAGCAGTGGGGGCGCCTCCCAAGGAGGTGGCTACACCTTC.

The V gene is TRBV5-4, the J gene TRBJ2-1; D possibly matches TRBD1 or TRBD2 (5 bases each). The V and J ends lost 2 bases and 0 bases respectively, with 12 bases between them. The CDR3 has 16 amino acids. Germline CDR1 reads SGHNT; CDR2 reads YYREEE (reference sequence). The DNA for the CDR3 is TGTGCCAGCAGCTTTACCGGGACCGTCTCCTACAATGAGCAGTTCTTC. Translated, it gives CASSFTGTVSYNEQFF.